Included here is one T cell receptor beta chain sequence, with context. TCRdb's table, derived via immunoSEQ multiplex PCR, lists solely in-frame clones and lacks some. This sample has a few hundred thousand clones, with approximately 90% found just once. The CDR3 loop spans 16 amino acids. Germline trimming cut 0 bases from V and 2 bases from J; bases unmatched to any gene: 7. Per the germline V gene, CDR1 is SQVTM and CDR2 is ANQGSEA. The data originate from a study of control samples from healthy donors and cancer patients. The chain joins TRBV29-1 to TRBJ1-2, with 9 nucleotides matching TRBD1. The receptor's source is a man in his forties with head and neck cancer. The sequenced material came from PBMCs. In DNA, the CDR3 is TGCAGCGTTGAAGAAGGTACAGGGGGCAGCAACTATGGCTACACCTTC. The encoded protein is CSVEEGTGGSNYGYTF.